This T cell receptor (beta chain) was retrieved from a study of early T cells in non-severe SARS-CoV-2 infection. The table lists this clonotype with a count of one. The junction differs from germline at one of its ends, possibly a read error. TCRdb re-called the 5' RACE reads with MiXCR, one entry per CDR3 protein. Of approximately 99,000 distinct CDR3 sequences detected, about an eighth appear once; the ten largest clones hold less than 3.5%. Germline loops: CDR1 DFQATT, CDR2 SNEGSKA (reference sequence). This CDR3 region has 13 residues. What was sequenced was whole blood. This TCR came from an adult who was a healthcare worker with PCR-confirmed SARS-CoV-2 infection or an uninfected control (not recorded which). V usage is TRBV20-1 and J usage is TRBJ2-1; D unclear. CDR3 region: CSAPVSSYDEQFF. For the CDR3, the DNA is TGCAGTGCTCCCGTCAGCTCCTACGATGAGCAGTTCTTC.